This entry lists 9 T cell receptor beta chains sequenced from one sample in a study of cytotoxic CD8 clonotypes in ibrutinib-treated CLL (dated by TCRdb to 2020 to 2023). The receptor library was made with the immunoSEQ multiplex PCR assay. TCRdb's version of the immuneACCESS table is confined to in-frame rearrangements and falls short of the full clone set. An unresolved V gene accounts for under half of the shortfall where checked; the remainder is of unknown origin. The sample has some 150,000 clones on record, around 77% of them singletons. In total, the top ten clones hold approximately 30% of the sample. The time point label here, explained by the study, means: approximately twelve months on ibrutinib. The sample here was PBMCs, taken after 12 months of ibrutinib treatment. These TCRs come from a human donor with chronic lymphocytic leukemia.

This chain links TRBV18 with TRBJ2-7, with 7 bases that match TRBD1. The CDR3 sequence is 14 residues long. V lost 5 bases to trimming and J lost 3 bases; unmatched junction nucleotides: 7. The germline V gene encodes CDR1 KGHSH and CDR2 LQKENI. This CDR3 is CASSTTDRDYEQYF. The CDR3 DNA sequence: TGTGCCAGCTCAACTACTGACAGGGACTACGAGCAGTACTTC.

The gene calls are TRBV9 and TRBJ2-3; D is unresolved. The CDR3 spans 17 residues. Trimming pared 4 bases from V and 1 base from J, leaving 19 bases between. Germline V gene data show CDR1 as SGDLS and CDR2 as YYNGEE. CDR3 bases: TGTGCCAGCAGCCAAACCAGTGGTGTTTCCCGCACAGATACGCAGTATTTT. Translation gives CASSQTSGVSRTDTQYF.

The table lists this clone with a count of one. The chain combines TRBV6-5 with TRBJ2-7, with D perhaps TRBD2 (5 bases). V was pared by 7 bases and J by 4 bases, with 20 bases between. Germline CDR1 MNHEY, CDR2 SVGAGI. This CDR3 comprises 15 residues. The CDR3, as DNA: TGTGCCAGCACTCTATCGGGGTCCTTCGTATACGAGCAGTACTTC. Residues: CASTLSGSFVYEQYF.

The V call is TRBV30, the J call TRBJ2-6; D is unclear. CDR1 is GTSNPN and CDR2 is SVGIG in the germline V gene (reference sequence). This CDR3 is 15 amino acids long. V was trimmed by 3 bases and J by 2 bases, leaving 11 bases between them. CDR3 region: CAWSPPKAGANVLTF. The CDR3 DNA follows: TGTGCCTGGAGCCCCCCCAAAGCTGGGGCCAACGTCCTGACTTTC. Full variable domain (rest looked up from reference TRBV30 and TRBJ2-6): SQTIHQWPATLVQPVGSPLSLECTVEGTSNPNLYWYRQAAGRGLQLLFYSVGIGQISSEVPQNLSASRPQDRQFILSSKKLLLSDSGFYLCAWSPPKAGANVLTFGAGSRLTVL.

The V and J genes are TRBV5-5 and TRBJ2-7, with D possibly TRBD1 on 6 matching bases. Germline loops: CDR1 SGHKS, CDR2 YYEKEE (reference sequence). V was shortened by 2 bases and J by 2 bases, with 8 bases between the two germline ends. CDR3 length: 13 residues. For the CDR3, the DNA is TGTGCCAGCAGCTTTCAGGGGCCCTACGAGCAGTACTTC. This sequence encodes CASSFQGPYEQYF.

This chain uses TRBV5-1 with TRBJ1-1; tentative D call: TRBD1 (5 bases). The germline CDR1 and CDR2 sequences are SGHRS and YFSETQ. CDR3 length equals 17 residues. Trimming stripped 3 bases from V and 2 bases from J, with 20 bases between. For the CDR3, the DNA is TGCGCCAGCAGCTCCGGACATATTTACGGACCAAACACTGAAGCTTTCTTT. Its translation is CASSSGHIYGPNTEAFF.

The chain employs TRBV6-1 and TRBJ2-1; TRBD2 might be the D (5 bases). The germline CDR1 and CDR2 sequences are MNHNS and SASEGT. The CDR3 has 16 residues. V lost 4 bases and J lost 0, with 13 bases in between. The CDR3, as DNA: TGTGCCAGCAGTGGAGGGTCGGCCAGCTCCTACAATGAGCAGTTCTTC. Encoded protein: CASSGGSASSYNEQFF.

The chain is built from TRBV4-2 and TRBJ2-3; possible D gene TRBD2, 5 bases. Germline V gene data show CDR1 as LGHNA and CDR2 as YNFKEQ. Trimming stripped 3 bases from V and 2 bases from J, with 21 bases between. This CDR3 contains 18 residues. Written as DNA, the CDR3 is TGTGCCAGCAGCCAGGACGTCCCAGCGGTGGACGTCACAGATACGCAGTATTTT. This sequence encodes CASSQDVPAVDVTDTQYF.

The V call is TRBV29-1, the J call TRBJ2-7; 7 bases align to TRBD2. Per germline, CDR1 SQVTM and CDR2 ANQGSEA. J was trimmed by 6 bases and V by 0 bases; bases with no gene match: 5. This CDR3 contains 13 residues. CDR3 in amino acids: CSVEDGGGTEQYF. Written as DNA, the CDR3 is TGCAGCGTTGAAGATGGGGGGGGAACCGAGCAGTACTTC.